This note documents a single TCR beta chain sequence. No antigen is known for it. The V gene's germline CDR1 is MNHEY and CDR2 SMNVEV (reference sequence). With V trimmed by 3 bases and J by 5 bases, 14 bases remained unmatched. The CDR3 runs to 17 residues. This sample was taken from a study of shared clonotypes between healthy human individuals. Overall study results and limits: Larger estimated richness was generally seen in naive subsets than in memory subsets.

Naive CD8 cells, CD45RO-negative and positively selected for CCR7, excluded terminally differentiated effector memory CD45RA+ cells. Under the authors' procedure: Filtering was not the same, since immunoSEQ gave junction-only sequences without quality scores. Sequencing was performed with immunoSEQ multiplex PCR; in TCRdb, only in-frame clones are kept and a portion is missing. V and J calls and clone size are as listed in that table; D and trimming were resolved from the DNA. The sample consists of about 870,000 clones, approximately 92% of them appearing once. The sequencing input was naive CD8+ T cells sorted from blood. The receptor was derived from a man younger than 45 in good health. This rearrangement joins TRBV27 to TRBJ2-5, with 8 bases matching TRBD2. The CDR3 spells CASSFRYGAGGQETQYF. As DNA, the CDR3 is TGTGCCAGCAGTTTCCGGTATGGGGCGGGAGGTCAGGAGACCCAGTACTTC.